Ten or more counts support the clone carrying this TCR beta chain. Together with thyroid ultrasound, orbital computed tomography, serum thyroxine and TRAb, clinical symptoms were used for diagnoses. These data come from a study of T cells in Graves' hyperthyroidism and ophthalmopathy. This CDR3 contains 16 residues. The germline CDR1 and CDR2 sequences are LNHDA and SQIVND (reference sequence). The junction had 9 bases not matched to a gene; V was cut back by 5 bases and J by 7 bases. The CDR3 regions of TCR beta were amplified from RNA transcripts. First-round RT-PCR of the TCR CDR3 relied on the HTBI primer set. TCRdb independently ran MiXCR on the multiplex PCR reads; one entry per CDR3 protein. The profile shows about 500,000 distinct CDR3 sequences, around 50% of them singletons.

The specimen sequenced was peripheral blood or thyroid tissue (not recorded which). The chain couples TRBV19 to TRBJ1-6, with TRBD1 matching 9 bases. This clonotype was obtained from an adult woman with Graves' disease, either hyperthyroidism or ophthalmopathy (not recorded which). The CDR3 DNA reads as TGTGCCAGTAGTCTCCGGACAGGGGCAGCGAATTCACCCCTCCACTTT. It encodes CASSLRTGAANSPLHF.